This T cell receptor (beta chain) was found in a study of shared clonotypes between healthy human individuals. Study-level findings and limits: When compared with the clonotypes that were shared by all four sorted-subset donors, the non-shared clonotypes turned out to have lower generation probabilities.

TCRdb keeps only in-frame clones here, not all; method: immunoSEQ multiplex PCR. The sample contains approximately 1.4 million clones, around 98% of which appear only once. The investigators split CD4+ cells into a CD45RA+ naive subset and a CD45RA-negative memory subset. About this clone itself: Its antigen is currently unknown.

The material sequenced was naive CD4+ T cells sorted from blood. Documented subset: CD45RA+ positively selected. The receptor comes from a man aged 30-40 years in good health.

CDR3 sequence (DNA): TGCGCCAGCAGCTATCGCATGAACACTGAAGCTTTCTTT. Amino acids: CASSYRMNTEAFF. The genes are TRBV5-1 and TRBJ1-1; D not certain. Germline values: CDR1 SGHRS, CDR2 YFSETQ. The CDR3 is 13 residues long. V was trimmed by 3 bases and J by 0 bases, leaving 6 bases between them.